Listed here are 30 T cell receptor beta chains from one sample, sequenced in a study of T cells in localized non-small cell lung cancer. Data came from immunoSEQ multiplex PCR; TCRdb stores just in-frame clones and leaves some out. The table shows approximately 4,500 clones, with over 20% occurring only once. This specimen was lung tumor tissue, taken before any cancer treatment. All receptors come from a female donor of 60 years or more with stage I lung adenocarcinoma.

This clone was seen only a few times. This chain connects TRBV14 to TRBJ2-1; D is ambiguous. Trimming pared 1 base from V and 0 bases from J, leaving 7 bases between. Per germline, CDR1 SGHDN and CDR2 FVKESK. The CDR3 extends over 15 amino acids. The CDR3 is CASSQGTASYNEQFF. For the CDR3, the DNA is TGTGCCAGCAGCCAAGGGACGGCCTCCTACAATGAGCAGTTCTTC.

In its sample, this clone was seen once. CDR3 loop: CASSRGGQGNTGELFF. The DNA of the CDR3 is TGTGCCAGCAGTAGGGGCGGACAGGGTAACACCGGGGAGCTGTTTTTT. The V gene is TRBV25-1, the J gene TRBJ2-2; 8 nucleotides line up with TRBD1. The CDR3 consists of 16 residues. Trimming took 5 bases from V and 2 from J; bases not matched to a gene: 7. Germline loops: CDR1 MGHDK, CDR2 SYGVNS.

This rearrangement joins TRBV14 to TRBJ2-3, with 8 bases that match TRBD2. From germline, CDR1 is SGHDN and CDR2 FVKESK. The CDR3 is 14 amino acids. V was pared by 1 base and J by 8 bases, with 5 bases of the junction left unmatched. Here the CDR3 reads CASSQASGRGTQYF. CDR3 nucleotides: TGTGCCAGCAGCCAAGCCAGCGGGAGAGGTACGCAGTATTTT.

The CDR3 bases are TGTGCCATCGGACAGGGCTATGGCTACACCTTC. Translation gives CAIGQGYGYTF. This chain uses TRBV6-4 with TRBJ1-2; 8 nucleotides agree with TRBD1. The CDR3 has 11 residues. CDR1 is MRHNA, CDR2 SNTAGT, per germline. V was clipped by 10 bases and J by 4 bases; unmatched bases: 2.

The sample holds a few counts of this clone. This chain joins TRBV6-8 and TRBJ1-2; 7 bases fit TRBD1. The CDR3 consists of 14 residues. Germline assignment: CDR1 MNHGY and CDR2 SAAAGT. With 6 bases clipped from V and 2 bases from J, the junction kept 6 bases outside the gene matches. CDR3 amino acids: CASSQRDSNYGYTF. CDR3 coding DNA: TGTGCCAGCAGCCAACGGGACAGCAACTATGGCTACACCTTC.

CDR3 bases: TGTGCCAGCGGCAAAGTAGGGAGGAATGAGCAGTTCTTC. It yields the protein CASGKVGRNEQFF. V and J are TRBV6-8 and TRBJ2-1; D may be TRBD2 (6 bases). The CDR3 runs 13 residues. V was shortened by 8 bases and J by 7 bases, with 15 bases between the two germline ends. The germline CDR1 and CDR2 sequences are MNHGY and SAAAGT.

In this sample, this clone is large. The rearrangement uses TRBV12-5 and TRBJ1-1; perhaps TRBD1 as D (6 bases). The V and J ends lost 6 bases and 6 bases respectively, with 11 bases between them. The CDR3 loop spans 12 amino acids. From germline, CDR1 is LGHNT and CDR2 FRNRAP. The CDR3 nucleotides are TGTGCTAGTGGGGAACAGGGATCTGAAGCTTTCTTT. It is translated as CASGEQGSEAFF.

The genes are TRBV19 and TRBJ1-3, with 7 bases identical to TRBD1. Germline CDR1 reads LNHDA; CDR2 reads SQIVND (reference sequence). This CDR3 is built from 15 residues. V trimming: 9 bases; J trimming: 0 bases; junction bases outside the gene matches: 8. In nucleotides, the CDR3 is TGTGCCAGCCGACAGGGTGGCCACTCTGGAAACACCATATATTTT. It translates to CASRQGGHSGNTIYF. The whole variable domain, remainder taken from reference TRBV19 and TRBJ1-3, is DGGITQSPKYLFRKEGQNVTLSCEQNLNHDAMYWYRQDPGQGLRLIYYSQIVNDFQKGDIAEGYSVSREKKESFPLTVTSAQKNPTAFYLCASRQGGHSGNTIYFGEGSWLTVV.

This clone has just one count. The V and J genes are TRBV18 and TRBJ2-3, with a weak D call TRBD1 (5 bases). Germline V gives CDR1 KGHSH, CDR2 LQKENI. The V gene lost 3 bases and the J gene lost 1 base, with 17 bases spanning the gap. This CDR3 comprises 17 residues. CDR3: CASSPHRGLGGTDTQYF. CDR3 sequence (DNA): TGTGCCAGCTCACCCCATAGGGGCCTCGGCGGCACAGATACGCAGTATTTT.

V gene TRBV25-1 combines with J gene TRBJ1-2, with TRBD1 matching over 7 bases. Germline lookup yields CDR1 MGHDK and CDR2 SYGVNS. The junction had 5 bases not matched to a gene; V was cut back by 5 bases and J by 8 bases. The CDR3 has 12 amino acids. CDR3 amino acids: CASSFGQVGYTF. For the CDR3, the DNA is TGTGCCAGCAGTTTCGGACAGGTGGGCTACACCTTC.

This clone came up many times. CDR3 region: CASSLEAPGPSYTF. In nucleotides, the CDR3 is TGTGCCAGCAGCTTGGAGGCCCCGGGACCGAGCTACACCTTC. This sequence joins TRBV11-3 and TRBJ1-2; possibly TRBD1 for D (5 bases). Trimming stripped 3 bases from V and 9 bases from J, with 17 bases between. Germline V gives CDR1 SGHNT, CDR2 YENEEA. This CDR3 is 14 amino acids long.

This clone has a single count. CDR3 sequence (DNA): TGTGCCAGTTTGGCGGGGGGCCCCTACAATGAGCAGTTCTTC. Translating gives CASLAGGPYNEQFF. V gene TRBV19 combines with J gene TRBJ2-1; 8 positions agree with TRBD2. The J segment lost 2 bases and the V segment lost 8 bases, leaving 5 bases of the junction unmatched. The CDR3 runs 14 residues. Per germline, CDR1 LNHDA and CDR2 SQIVND (reference sequence).

By share, this clone counts as medium-sized. V and J are TRBV6-8 and TRBJ1-1; D is undetermined. CDR1 and CDR2 (germline): MNHGY, SAAAGT. This CDR3 comprises 14 residues. The germline V and J ends were trimmed by 7 bases and 2 bases, with 14 bases remaining between them. The CDR3 is CASTTASSNTEAFF. DNA for the CDR3: TGTGCCAGCACTACGGCTAGTAGTAACACTGAAGCTTTCTTT.

The chain recombines TRBV19 with TRBJ2-5; 9 bases fit TRBD1. In germline, CDR1 is LNHDA, CDR2 SQIVND (reference sequence). V dropped 2 bases and J dropped 7; count of bases not matched to a gene: 11. This CDR3 has 16 amino acids. CDR3: CASSIWAGTGPGTQYF. CDR3 sequence (DNA): TGTGCCAGTAGTATATGGGCCGGGACAGGGCCCGGGACCCAGTACTTC.

This clone appeared a few times. This chain uses TRBV9 with TRBJ1-3; D is possibly TRBD1 (5 bases). Trimming cost V 1 base and J 4 bases, with 18 bases left between them. The CDR3 contains 17 residues. Germline values: CDR1 SGDLS, CDR2 YYNGEE. CDR3 nucleotide sequence: TGTGCCAGCAGCGTACAGGGCGCAGGGAGTATCGGAAACACCATATATTTT. This sequence encodes CASSVQGAGSIGNTIYF.

In its sample, this clone was seen a few times. CDR3 in DNA: TGTGCCAGCAGTGAAGGGTTTCATAGCAATCAGCCCCAGCATTTT. Its protein is CASSEGFHSNQPQHF. The chain uses TRBV9 and TRBJ1-5; D call uncertain. The V end was cut by 5 bases, the J end by 0 bases, with 12 bases between. The CDR3 has 15 residues. Germline loops: CDR1 SGDLS, CDR2 YYNGEE. The entire variable domain, with the rest obtained from reference TRBV9 and TRBJ1-5, is as follows: DSGVTQTPKHLITATGQRVTLRCSPRSGDLSVYWYQQSLDQGLQFLIQYYNGEERAKGNILERFSAQQFPDLHSELNLSSLELGDSALYFCASSEGFHSNQPQHFGDGTRLSIL.

This clone was recorded a few times. The chain combines TRBV11-3 with TRBJ2-5; possibly TRBD2 for D (6 bases). This CDR3 has 16 residues. Germline V gene lookup returns CDR1 SGHNT and CDR2 YENEEA. Trimming removed 2 bases at V and 5 bases at J, with 18 bases between. The chain's CDR3 is CASSLLHSVAGETQYF. The CDR3 DNA follows: TGTGCCAGCAGCTTATTGCATAGCGTGGCGGGGGAGACCCAGTACTTC. Variable domain in full (rest from reference TRBV11-3 and TRBJ2-5): EAGVVQSPRYKIIEKKQPVAFWCNPISGHNTLYWYLQNLGQGPELLIRYENEEAVDDSQLPKDRFSAERLKGVDSTLKIQPAELGDSAVYLCASSLLHSVAGETQYFGPGTRLLVL.

This clone was detected a few times. This chain connects TRBV11-3 to TRBJ1-1, with D perhaps TRBD1 (5 bases). There are 16 residues in the CDR3. V was clipped by 5 bases and J by 1 base, with 17 bases between them. CDR1 SGHNT and CDR2 YENEEA come from the germline V gene. DNA of the CDR3: TGTGCCAGCAGCGTAGGTGGGGCCGGACGGAACACTGAAGCTTTCTTT. Translating gives CASSVGGAGRNTEAFF.

The rearrangement links TRBV18 to TRBJ2-3; D unclear. In germline, CDR1 is KGHSH, CDR2 LQKENI. V lost 6 bases, J lost 5 bases, and 9 bases lay in between. The CDR3 is 12 residues long. The CDR3 here is CASSPSGDTQYF. The CDR3 bases are TGTGCCAGCTCCCCCTCGGGAGATACGCAGTATTTT.

V is TRBV5-1 and J is TRBJ2-7; the match to TRBD1 covers 9 bases. V shed 3 bases, J shed 6 bases, and the junction held 7 bases outside the gene matches. The CDR3 length is 14 residues. Looked up from germline, CDR1 is SGHRS and CDR2 is YFSETQ. In DNA form, the CDR3 reads TGCGCCAGCAGCTATCGACAGGGGGGAGGCGAGCAGTACTTC. Its translation: CASSYRQGGGEQYF.

The genes are TRBV18 and TRBJ1-1; 7 bases align to TRBD1. CDR1 is KGHSH, CDR2 LQKENI, per germline. V was pared by 4 bases and J by 2 bases, with 13 bases of the junction left unmatched. The CDR3 is 17 amino acids. The CDR3 protein is CASSLKKPDRTNTEAFF. CDR3 in DNA: TGTGCCAGCTCACTGAAAAAACCGGACAGGACTAACACTGAAGCTTTCTTT.

This clone was detected only a few times. This chain uses TRBV6-8 with TRBJ2-3; 9 bases are shared with TRBD2. Germline V gives CDR1 MNHGY, CDR2 SAAAGT. After removal of 5 bases from V and 2 bases from J, the junction contained 5 bases not matched to a gene. CDR3 length: 15 residues. CDR3 DNA sequence: TGTGCCAGCAGTGCTAGCGGGACCTTCACAGATACGCAGTATTTT. Amino acids: CASSASGTFTDTQYF.

This clone is medium-sized by share. The V and J genes are TRBV14 and TRBJ2-7; TRBD1 matches at 7 bases. The germline V gene encodes CDR1 SGHDN and CDR2 FVKESK. The CDR3 runs to 13 residues. Unmatched junction bases numbered 4, after V lost 1 base and J lost 7 bases. The CDR3 here is CASSQVGTVEQYF. CDR3 sequence (DNA): TGTGCCAGCAGCCAAGTAGGGACAGTTGAGCAGTACTTC. Full variable domain (missing parts from reference TRBV14 and TRBJ2-7): EAGVTQFPSHSVIEKGQTVTLRCDPISGHDNLYWYRRVMGKEIKFLLHFVKESKQDESGMPNNRFLAERTGGTYSTLKVQPAELEDSGVYFCASSQVGTVEQYFGPGTRLTVT.

In its sample, this clone was seen once. As DNA, the CDR3 is TGTGCCAGTAGTACCTCATTCCGGGACCTATCAAATTCACCCCTCCACTTT. Encoded protein: CASSTSFRDLSNSPLHF. The chain uses TRBV19 and TRBJ1-6, with D tentatively TRBD1 (5 bases). Trimming removed 4 bases at V and 7 bases at J, with 20 bases between. The CDR3 contains 17 residues. Germline assignment: CDR1 LNHDA and CDR2 SQIVND (reference sequence).

This clone was detected once. The chain is built from TRBV19 and TRBJ2-7; no reliable D call. The length of the CDR3 is 13 residues. Trimming shortened V by 0 bases and J by 2 bases, and 5 bases separated the two germline ends. Looked up from germline, CDR1 is LNHDA and CDR2 is SQIVND (reference sequence). The CDR3 loop reads CASSIEAAYEQYF. The CDR3 DNA sequence: TGTGCCAGTAGTATAGAGGCAGCCTACGAGCAGTACTTC.

The chain uses TRBV28 and TRBJ2-7; possible D gene TRBD2, 5 bases. The CDR3 sequence is 14 residues long. V was trimmed by 3 bases and J by 2 bases, leaving 11 bases between them. CDR1 and CDR2 from the germline V gene are MDHEN and SYDVKM. The CDR3 DNA follows: TGTGCCAGCAGTTTGATAGAGGGAGCCTACGAGCAGTACTTC. Encoded protein: CASSLIEGAYEQYF.

This clone is medium-sized in the sample. The chain joins TRBV12-5 to TRBJ1-1; D perhaps matches TRBD1 (6 bases). V gave up 3 bases and J gave up 4 bases, with 9 bases separating them. CDR1 is LGHNT and CDR2 is FRNRAP in the germline V gene. This CDR3 spans 13 amino acids. The CDR3 nucleotides are TGTGCTAGTGGTTTCAAAGGGGGCACTGAAGCTTTCTTT. Its protein product is CASGFKGGTEAFF.

Sample share makes this clone medium-sized. V is TRBV6-8 and J is TRBJ1-1, with 7 bases identical to TRBD1. V shed 2 bases and J 7 bases; nucleotides not matched to a gene: 10. Germline CDR1 and CDR2: MNHGY and SAAAGT. The CDR3 has 15 residues. DNA for the CDR3: TGTGCCAGCAGTTACCACAGGGGAACCCCTCTTGAAGCTTTCTTT. It translates to CASSYHRGTPLEAFF.

V gene TRBV11-3 combines with J gene TRBJ2-7; 9 bases are shared with TRBD1. Trimming cost V 5 bases and J 1 base; bases outside gene matches: 9. Per the germline V gene, CDR1 is SGHNT and CDR2 is YENEEA. The CDR3 contains 16 residues. The CDR3 sequence is CASSGPGTGPSYEQYF. The CDR3 DNA sequence: TGTGCCAGCAGCGGTCCGGGGACAGGGCCTTCCTACGAGCAGTACTTC.

The V and J genes are TRBV11-1 and TRBJ2-5, with D possibly matching TRBD1 (5 bases). The CDR3 has 17 amino acids. Trimming pared 3 bases from V and 4 bases from J, leaving 21 bases between. Germline lookup yields CDR1 SGHAT and CDR2 FQDESV (reference sequence). The CDR3 sequence is CASSLVPGQGWVETQYF. Written as DNA, the CDR3 is TGTGCCAGCAGCTTGGTTCCCGGGCAGGGCTGGGTAGAGACCCAGTACTTC.